Below, 11 T cell receptor beta chains from the same sample are listed, as sequenced in a study of blood T cell repertoires in COVID-19. Repertoires were generated with immunoSEQ multiplex PCR, while TCRdb's copy carries only in-frame clones and drops some. There are a few hundred thousand clones in the sample; over 75% occur only once, and 2.2% lies in the top ten. Sequenced material: PBMCs or T cells enriched from blood (not recorded which). The receptors were sampled from a man younger than 45 who had recovered from COVID-19.

V is TRBV4-2 and J is TRBJ1-3; unclear D gene. V was pared by 4 bases and J by 1 base, with 11 bases between. The germline gives CDR1 LGHNA, CDR2 YNFKEQ. This CDR3 has 15 amino acids. CDR3 in DNA: TGTGCCAGCAGCCTTACCCCGGGTTCTGGAAACACCATATATTTT. Translated: CASSLTPGSGNTIYF.

The V and J genes are TRBV11-1 and TRBJ1-1; TRBD1 aligns across 8 bases. V was clipped by 5 bases and J by 5 bases; unmatched bases: 10. Germline values: CDR1 SGHAT, CDR2 FQDESV (reference sequence). This CDR3 contains 15 residues. CDR3 sequence: CASSLGQGIRTEAFF. CDR3 DNA: TGTGCCAGCAGCCTAGGACAGGGAATAAGGACTGAAGCTTTCTTT.

The chain employs TRBV12-3 or TRBV12-4 and TRBJ2-1; D is unresolved. V lost 5 bases and J lost 3, with 8 bases in between. CDR3 length equals 13 residues. The CDR3 is CASSPSFYNEQFF. As DNA, the CDR3 is TGTGCCAGCAGTCCTAGTTTCTACAATGAGCAGTTCTTC.

This clone has just a few counts. The genes are TRBV7-8 and TRBJ2-2; D uncertain. The CDR3 spans 20 residues. Germline-derived CDR1 and CDR2 are SGHVS and FQNEAQ. V dropped 2 bases and J dropped 3 bases, with 25 bases sitting between them. The CDR3 sequence: CASSLSRLQLRKNDTGELFF. The CDR3, as DNA: TGTGCCAGCAGCTTAAGTCGACTGCAACTCCGGAAGAATGACACCGGGGAGCTGTTTTTT.

The chain's CDR3 is CASSQEHSDREKLFF. The CDR3 coding sequence is TGCGCCAGCAGCCAAGAGCATTCGGACAGAGAAAAACTGTTTTTT. The chain has TRBV4-1 and TRBJ1-4, with a tentative D call TRBD1 (6 bases). Trimming took 0 bases from V and 8 from J, leaving 13 bases between them. Per the germline V gene, CDR1 is MGHRA and CDR2 is YSYEKL. The CDR3 is 15 amino acids.

This chain connects TRBV2 to TRBJ2-6; D may be TRBD1 (6 bases). The V end lost 6 bases, the J end lost 0 bases, and 15 bases lay between the germline ends. The CDR3 loop spans 17 amino acids. Germline CDR1 and CDR2: SNHLY and FYNNEI. CDR3 nucleotides: TGTGCCAGCAGCGACCTGACAGGCAACTCTGGGGCCAACGTCCTGACTTTC. This gives the protein CASSDLTGNSGANVLTF.

V usage is TRBV18 and J usage is TRBJ1-3, with D hard to call. CDR1 is KGHSH and CDR2 is LQKENI in the germline V gene. The CDR3 sequence is 15 residues long. V was cut by 0 bases and J by 0 bases, with 6 bases left in between. The CDR3 protein is CASSPPGSSGNTIYF. The CDR3 bases are TGTGCCAGCTCACCACCGGGGAGCTCTGGAAACACCATATATTTT.

The DNA for the CDR3 is TGCGCCAGCAGTGGACAGTTTAATCAGCCCCAGCATTTT. It encodes CASSGQFNQPQHF. V usage is TRBV10-2 and J usage is TRBJ1-5; D is possibly TRBD1 (5 bases). The CDR3 consists of 13 residues. Trimming removed 4 bases at V and 4 bases at J, with 8 bases between. Germline V gene sequence: CDR1 WSHSY, CDR2 SAAADI.

Only a few counts were recorded for this clone. The J gene is TRBJ1-2, the V gene TRBV12-3 or TRBV12-4, with a weak D call TRBD1 (6 bases). Trimming cost V 5 bases and J 0 bases, with 7 bases left between them. The CDR3 is 13 residues long. The CDR3 reads CASSTGSNYGYTF. DNA of the CDR3: TGTGCCAGCAGTACAGGGTCTAACTATGGCTACACCTTC.

V and J are TRBV5-4 and TRBJ1-5, with TRBD1 as a possible D gene (5 bases). The CDR3 extends over 15 amino acids. Germline V CDR1 and CDR2: SGHNT, YYREEE (reference sequence). V was trimmed by 4 bases and J by 3 bases, leaving 14 bases between them. CDR3 amino acids: CASSLGGSINQPQHF. CDR3 sequence (DNA): TGTGCCAGCAGCCTTGGGGGGAGCATCAATCAGCCCCAGCATTTT.

The rearrangement uses TRBV7-2 and TRBJ1-4; 10 bases line up with TRBD1. CDR1 is SGHTA and CDR2 is FQGNSA in the germline V gene. The CDR3 spans 15 residues. V shed 3 bases, J shed 6 bases, and the junction held 4 bases outside the gene matches. The CDR3 sequence: CASSFEDRGYEKLFF. The DNA of the CDR3 is TGTGCCAGCAGCTTCGAGGACAGGGGGTATGAAAAACTGTTTTTT.